The clone carrying this T cell receptor beta chain was observed at least ten times. The data originate from a study of spatial heterogeneity in lung cancer. The time point here: sample taken at primary tumor resection. The germline V gene has CDR1 SGHTA and CDR2 FQGNSA. With 4 bases removed from V and 1 base from J, the gap between germline ends came to 7 bases. The CDR3 length is 13 residues. TCRdb re-called the 5' RACE reads with MiXCR, one entry per CDR3 protein. The repertoire consists of under 10,000 distinct CDR3 sequences, with around 9.7% occurring once and the leading ten covering less than 30%.

The sequencing here drew on normal lung tissue next to the tumor, taken at surgery. The J gene is TRBJ2-5, the V gene TRBV7-2; maybe TRBD2 (6 bases). The source is a male donor with early-stage non-small cell lung cancer. CDR3 DNA sequence: TGTGCCAGCAGCTCTAGCGTCCAAGAGACCCAGTACTTC. This gives the protein CASSSSVQETQYF.